Here is one T cell receptor beta chain with its context. In the original analysis: Reference gene primer amplification in the assay estimated nucleated cell counts. The protocol was immunoSEQ multiplex PCR, while the TCRdb copy is restricted to in-frame clones and leaves out a portion. V, J and clone size derive from that table, while D and trimming were established from the DNA sequence. This sample has 42,000 or so clones, with around 80% found just once. This CDR3 has 15 amino acids. Germline V lookup: CDR1 SGDLS, CDR2 YYNGEE. V was clipped by 0 bases and J by 3 bases; unmatched bases: 4. This entry comes from a study of blood T cell repertoires in COVID-19. Study details: T cells, B-cell-depleted T cells, or PBMCs supplied cDNA or gDNA.

Specimen: peripheral blood. The V and J genes are TRBV9 and TRBJ2-7, with 9 bases matching TRBD1. This TCR was recovered from a man aged 35 to 55 with active or convalescent COVID-19. CDR3 in DNA: TGTGCCAGCAGCGTAGGGACAGGGGTCCACTACGAGCAGTACTTC. It specifies CASSVGTGVHYEQYF.